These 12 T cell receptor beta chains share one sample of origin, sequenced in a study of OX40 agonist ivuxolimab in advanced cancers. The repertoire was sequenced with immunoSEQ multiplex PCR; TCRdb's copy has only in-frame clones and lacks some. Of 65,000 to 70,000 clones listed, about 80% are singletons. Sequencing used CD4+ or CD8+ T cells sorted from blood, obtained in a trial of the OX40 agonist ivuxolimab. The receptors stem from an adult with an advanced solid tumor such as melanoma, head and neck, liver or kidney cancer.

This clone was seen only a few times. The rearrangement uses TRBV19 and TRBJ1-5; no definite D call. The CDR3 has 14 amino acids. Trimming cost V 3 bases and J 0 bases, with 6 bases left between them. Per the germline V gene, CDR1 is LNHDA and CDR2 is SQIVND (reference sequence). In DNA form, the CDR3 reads TGTGCCAGTAGTATCGACACTAGCAATCAGCCCCAGCATTTT. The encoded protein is CASSIDTSNQPQHF.

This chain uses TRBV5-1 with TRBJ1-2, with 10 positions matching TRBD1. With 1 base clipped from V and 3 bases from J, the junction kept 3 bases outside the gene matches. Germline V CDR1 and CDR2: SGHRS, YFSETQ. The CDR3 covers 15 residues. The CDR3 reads CASSLFGTGDYGYTF. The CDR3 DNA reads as TGCGCCAGCAGCTTGTTCGGGACAGGGGACTATGGCTACACCTTC.

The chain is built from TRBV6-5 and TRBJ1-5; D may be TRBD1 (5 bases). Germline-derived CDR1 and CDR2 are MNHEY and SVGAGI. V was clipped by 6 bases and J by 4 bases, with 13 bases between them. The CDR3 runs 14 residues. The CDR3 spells CASRDQGGNQPQHF. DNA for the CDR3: TGTGCCAGCAGGGACCAGGGAGGGAATCAGCCCCAGCATTTT.

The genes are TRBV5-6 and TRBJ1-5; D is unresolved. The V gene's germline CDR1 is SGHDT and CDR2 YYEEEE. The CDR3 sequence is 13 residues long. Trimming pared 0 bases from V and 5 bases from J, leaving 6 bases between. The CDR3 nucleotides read TGTGCCAGCAGCTTGGACCCCTATCAGCCCCAGCATTTT. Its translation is CASSLDPYQPQHF.

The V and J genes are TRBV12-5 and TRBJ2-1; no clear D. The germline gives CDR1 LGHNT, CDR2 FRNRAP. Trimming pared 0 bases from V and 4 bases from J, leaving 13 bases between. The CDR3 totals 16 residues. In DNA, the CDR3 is TGTGCTAGTGGTTTGGTCGGCGGCCTCGTTTACAATGAGCAGTTCTTC. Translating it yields CASGLVGGLVYNEQFF.

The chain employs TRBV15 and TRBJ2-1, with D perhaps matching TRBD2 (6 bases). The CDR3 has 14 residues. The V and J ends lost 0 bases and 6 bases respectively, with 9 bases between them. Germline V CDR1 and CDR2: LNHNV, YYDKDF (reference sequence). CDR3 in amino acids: CATSREEGSNEQFF. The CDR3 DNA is TGTGCCACCAGCAGAGAGGAGGGGAGCAATGAGCAGTTCTTC.

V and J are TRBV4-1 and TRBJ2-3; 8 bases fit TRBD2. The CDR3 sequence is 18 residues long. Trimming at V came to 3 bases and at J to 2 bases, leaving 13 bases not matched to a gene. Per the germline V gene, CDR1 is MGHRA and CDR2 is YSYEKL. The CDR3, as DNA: TGCGCCAGCAGCCAGGCCGCACGGGGGGGCCGGATCACAGATACGCAGTATTTT. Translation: CASSQAARGGRITDTQYF.

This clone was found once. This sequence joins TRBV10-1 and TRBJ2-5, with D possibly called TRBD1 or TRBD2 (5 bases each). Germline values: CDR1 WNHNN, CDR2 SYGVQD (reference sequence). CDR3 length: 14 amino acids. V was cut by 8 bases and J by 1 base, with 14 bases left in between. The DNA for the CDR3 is TGCGCCAGCTCCGGGACGGGGTTCCAAGAGACCCAGTACTTC. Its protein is CASSGTGFQETQYF.

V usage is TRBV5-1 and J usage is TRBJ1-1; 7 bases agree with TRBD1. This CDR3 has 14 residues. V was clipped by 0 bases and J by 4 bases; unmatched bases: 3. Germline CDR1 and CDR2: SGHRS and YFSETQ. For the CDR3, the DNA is TGCGCCAGCAGCTTGGGACAGGGAGGCACTGAAGCTTTCTTT. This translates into CASSLGQGGTEAFF.

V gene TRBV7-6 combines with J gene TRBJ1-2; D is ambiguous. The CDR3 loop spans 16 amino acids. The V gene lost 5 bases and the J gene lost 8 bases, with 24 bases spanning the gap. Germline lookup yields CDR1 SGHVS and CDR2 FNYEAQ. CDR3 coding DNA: TGTGCCAGCAGCCCGAACTTTGACCCTTCTGCAGGAGGCTACACCTTC. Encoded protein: CASSPNFDPSAGGYTF. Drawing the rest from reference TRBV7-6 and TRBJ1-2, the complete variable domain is GAGVSQSPRYKVTKRGQDVALRCDPISGHVSLYWYRQALGQGPEFLTYFNYEAQQDKSGLPNDRFSAERPEGSISTLTIQRTEQRDSAMYRCASSPNFDPSAGGYTFGSGTRLTVV.

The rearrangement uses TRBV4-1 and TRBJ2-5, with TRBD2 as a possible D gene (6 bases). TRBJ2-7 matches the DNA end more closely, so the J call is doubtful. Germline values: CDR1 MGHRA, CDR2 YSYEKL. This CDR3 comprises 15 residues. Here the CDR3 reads CASSQAWGRRYEQYF. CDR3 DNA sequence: TGCGCCAGCAGCCAGGCCTGGGGGAGGAGGTACGAGCAGTACTTC.

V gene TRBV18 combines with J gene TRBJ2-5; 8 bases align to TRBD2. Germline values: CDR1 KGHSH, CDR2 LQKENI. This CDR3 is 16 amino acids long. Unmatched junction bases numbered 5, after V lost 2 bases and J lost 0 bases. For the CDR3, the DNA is TGTGCCAGCTCACCAGAGGCGGGGGGCAACCAAGAGACCCAGTACTTC. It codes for CASSPEAGGNQETQYF.